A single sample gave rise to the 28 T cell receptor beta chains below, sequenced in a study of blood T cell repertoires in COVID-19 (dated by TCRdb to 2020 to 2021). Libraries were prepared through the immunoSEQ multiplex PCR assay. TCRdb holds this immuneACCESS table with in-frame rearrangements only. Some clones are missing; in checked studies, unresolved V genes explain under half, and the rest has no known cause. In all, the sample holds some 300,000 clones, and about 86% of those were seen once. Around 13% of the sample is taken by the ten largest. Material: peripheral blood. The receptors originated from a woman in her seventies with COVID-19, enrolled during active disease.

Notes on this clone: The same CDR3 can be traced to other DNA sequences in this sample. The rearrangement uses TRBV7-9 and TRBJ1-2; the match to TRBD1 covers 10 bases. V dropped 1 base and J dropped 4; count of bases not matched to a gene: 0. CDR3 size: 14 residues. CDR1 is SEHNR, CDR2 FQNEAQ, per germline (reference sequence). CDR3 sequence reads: CASSLGTGGYGYTF. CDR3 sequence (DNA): TGTGCCAGCAGCTTAGGGACAGGGGGCTATGGCTACACCTTC.

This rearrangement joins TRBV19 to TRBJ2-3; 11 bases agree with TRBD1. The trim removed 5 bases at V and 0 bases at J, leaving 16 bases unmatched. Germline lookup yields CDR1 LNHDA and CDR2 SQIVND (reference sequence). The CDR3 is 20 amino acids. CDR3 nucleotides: TGTGCCAGTAGTGTAGGACAGGGGGCTAATCCGCTAGGGAGCACAGATACGCAGTATTTT. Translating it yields CASSVGQGANPLGSTDTQYF.

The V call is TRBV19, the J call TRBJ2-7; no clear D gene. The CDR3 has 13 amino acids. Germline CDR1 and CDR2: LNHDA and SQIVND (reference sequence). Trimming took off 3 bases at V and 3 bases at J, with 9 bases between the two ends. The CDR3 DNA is TGTGCCAGTAGTATGCAGAATAACTACGAGCAGTACTTC. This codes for CASSMQNNYEQYF.

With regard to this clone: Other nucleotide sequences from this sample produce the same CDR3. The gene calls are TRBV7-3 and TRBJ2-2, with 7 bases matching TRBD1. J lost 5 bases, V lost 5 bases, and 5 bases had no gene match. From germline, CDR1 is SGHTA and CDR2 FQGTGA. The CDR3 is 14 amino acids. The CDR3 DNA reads TGTGCCAGCAGCCCGGACAGGACAACCGGGGAGCTGTTTTTT. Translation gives CASSPDRTTGELFF. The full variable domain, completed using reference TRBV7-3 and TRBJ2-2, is GAGVSQTPSNKVTEKGKYVELRCDPISGHTALYWYRQSLGQGPEFLIYFQGTGAADDSGLPNDRFFAVRPEGSVSTLKIQRTERGDSAVYLCASSPDRTTGELFFGEGSRLTVL.

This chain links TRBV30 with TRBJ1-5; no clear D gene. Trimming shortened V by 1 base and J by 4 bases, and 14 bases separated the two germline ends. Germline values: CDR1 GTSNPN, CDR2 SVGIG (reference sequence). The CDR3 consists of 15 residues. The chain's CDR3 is CAWSDSGRWNQPQHF. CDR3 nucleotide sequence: TGTGCCTGGAGTGACAGTGGCCGGTGGAATCAGCCCCAGCATTTT.

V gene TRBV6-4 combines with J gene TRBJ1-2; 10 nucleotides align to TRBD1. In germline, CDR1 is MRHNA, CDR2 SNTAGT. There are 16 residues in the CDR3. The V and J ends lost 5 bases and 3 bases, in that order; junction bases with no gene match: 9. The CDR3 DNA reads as TGTGCCAGCAGTCCCGGGACAGGGGTTAGGGACTATGGCTACACCTTC. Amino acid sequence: CASSPGTGVRDYGYTF.

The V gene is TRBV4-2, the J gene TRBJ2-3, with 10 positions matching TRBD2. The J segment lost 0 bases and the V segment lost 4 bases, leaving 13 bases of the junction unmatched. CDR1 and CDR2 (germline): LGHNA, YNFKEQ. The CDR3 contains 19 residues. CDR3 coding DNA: TGTGCCAGCAGCCCGAGCGGGGGGGCCGAGGTCCTGAGCACAGATACGCAGTATTTT. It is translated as CASSPSGGAEVLSTDTQYF.

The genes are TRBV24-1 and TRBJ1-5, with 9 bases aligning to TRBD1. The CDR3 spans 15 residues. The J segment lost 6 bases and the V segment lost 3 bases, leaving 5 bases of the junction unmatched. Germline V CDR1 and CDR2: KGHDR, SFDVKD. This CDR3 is CATSDTRQGGQPQHF. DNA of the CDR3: TGTGCCACCAGTGATACCCGACAGGGGGGTCAGCCCCAGCATTTT.

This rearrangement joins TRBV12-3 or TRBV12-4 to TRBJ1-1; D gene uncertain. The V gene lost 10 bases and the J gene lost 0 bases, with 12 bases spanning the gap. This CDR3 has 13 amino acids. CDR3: CATRRQVNTEAFF. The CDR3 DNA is TGTGCCACTCGCAGGCAGGTGAACACTGAAGCTTTCTTT.

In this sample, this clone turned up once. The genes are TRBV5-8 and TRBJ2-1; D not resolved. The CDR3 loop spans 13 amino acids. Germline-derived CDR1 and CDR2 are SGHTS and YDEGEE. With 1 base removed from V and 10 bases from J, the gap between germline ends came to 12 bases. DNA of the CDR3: TGTGCCAGCAGCTTGTCAAATAGCCGGGAGCAGTTCTTC. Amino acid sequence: CASSLSNSREQFF. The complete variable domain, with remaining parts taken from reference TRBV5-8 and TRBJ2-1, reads EAGVTQSPTHLIKTRGQQATLRCSPISGHTSVYWYQQALGLGLQFLLWYDEGEERNRGNFPPRFSGRQFPNYSSELNVNALELEDSALYLCASSLSNSREQFFGPGTRLTVL.

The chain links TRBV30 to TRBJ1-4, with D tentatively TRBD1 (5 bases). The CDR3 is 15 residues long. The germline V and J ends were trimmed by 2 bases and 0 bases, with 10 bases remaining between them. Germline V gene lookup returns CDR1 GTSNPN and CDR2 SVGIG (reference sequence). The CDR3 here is CAWSRGISTNEKLFF. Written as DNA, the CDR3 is TGTGCCTGGAGTAGGGGTATATCAACTAATGAAAAACTGTTTTTT.

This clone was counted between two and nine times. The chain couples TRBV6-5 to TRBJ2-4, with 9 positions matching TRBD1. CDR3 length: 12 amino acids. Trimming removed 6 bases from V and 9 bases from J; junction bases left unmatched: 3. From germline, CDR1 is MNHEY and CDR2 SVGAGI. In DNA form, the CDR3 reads TGTGCCAGCAGATCGGACAGGGGCATTCAGTACTTC. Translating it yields CASRSDRGIQYF.

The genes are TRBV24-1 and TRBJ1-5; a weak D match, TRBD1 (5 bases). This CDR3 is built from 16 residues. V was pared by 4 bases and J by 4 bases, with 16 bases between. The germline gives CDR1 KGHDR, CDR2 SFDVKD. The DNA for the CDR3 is TGTGCCACCAGTGACAGCGGAGGGGCTGGGAATCAGCCCCAGCATTTT. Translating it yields CATSDSGGAGNQPQHF.

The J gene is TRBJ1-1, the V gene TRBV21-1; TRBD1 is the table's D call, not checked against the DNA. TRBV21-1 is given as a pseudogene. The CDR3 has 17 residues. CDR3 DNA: TGTGCCAGCAGCAATAACCACAGGGGCGAGGTGAACACTGAAGCTTTCTTT. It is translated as CASSNNHRGEVNTEAFF.

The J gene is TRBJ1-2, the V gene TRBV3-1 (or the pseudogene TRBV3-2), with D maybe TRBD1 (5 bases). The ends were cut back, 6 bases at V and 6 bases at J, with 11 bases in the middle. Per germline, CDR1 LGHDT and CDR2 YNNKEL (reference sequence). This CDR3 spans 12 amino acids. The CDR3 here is CASSKGEDGYTF. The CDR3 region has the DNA TGTGCCAGCAGTAAAGGGGAGGATGGCTACACCTTC.

The CDR3 DNA follows: TGTGCCAGCTCACCAGGACTAGCGGGGGGGCGATCAGATACGCAGTATTTT. Its translation is CASSPGLAGGRSDTQYF. This chain connects TRBV18 to TRBJ2-3, with 15 bases aligning to TRBD2. Trimming took 2 bases from V and 4 from J; bases not matched to a gene: 4. CDR3 length: 17 amino acids. CDR1 and CDR2 from the germline V gene are KGHSH and LQKENI. Complete variable domain (other parts from reference TRBV18 and TRBJ2-3): NAGVMQNPRHLVRRRGQEARLRCSPMKGHSHVYWYRQLPEEGLKFMVYLQKENIIDESGMPKERFSAEFPKEGPSILRIQQVVRGDSAAYFCASSPGLAGGRSDTQYFGPGTRLTVL.

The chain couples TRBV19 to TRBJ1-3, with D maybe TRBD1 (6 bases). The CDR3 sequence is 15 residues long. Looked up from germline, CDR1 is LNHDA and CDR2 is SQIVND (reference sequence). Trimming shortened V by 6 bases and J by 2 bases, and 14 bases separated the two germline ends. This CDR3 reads CASSRPGVTGNTIYF. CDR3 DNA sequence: TGTGCCAGTAGCCGGCCAGGGGTAACTGGAAACACCATATATTTT.

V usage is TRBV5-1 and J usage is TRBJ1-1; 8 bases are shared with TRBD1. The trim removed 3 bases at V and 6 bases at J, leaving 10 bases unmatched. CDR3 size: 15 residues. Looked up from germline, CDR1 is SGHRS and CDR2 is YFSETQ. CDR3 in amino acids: CASSSRAGGYSEAFF. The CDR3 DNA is TGCGCCAGCAGCTCCCGGGCAGGGGGCTATTCTGAAGCTTTCTTT.

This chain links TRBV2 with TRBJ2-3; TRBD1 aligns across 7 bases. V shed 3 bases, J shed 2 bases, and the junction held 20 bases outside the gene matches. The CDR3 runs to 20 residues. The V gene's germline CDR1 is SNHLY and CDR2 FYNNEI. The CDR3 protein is CASSDEGASRWWAYTDTQYF. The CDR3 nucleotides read TGTGCCAGCAGTGACGAGGGGGCATCGCGGTGGTGGGCATACACAGATACGCAGTATTTT. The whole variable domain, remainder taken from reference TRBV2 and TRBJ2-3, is EPEVTQTPSHQVTQMGQEVILRCVPISNHLYFYWYRQILGQKVEFLVSFYNNEISEKSEIFDDQFSVERPDGSNFTLKIRSTKLEDSAMYFCASSDEGASRWWAYTDTQYFGPGTRLTVL.

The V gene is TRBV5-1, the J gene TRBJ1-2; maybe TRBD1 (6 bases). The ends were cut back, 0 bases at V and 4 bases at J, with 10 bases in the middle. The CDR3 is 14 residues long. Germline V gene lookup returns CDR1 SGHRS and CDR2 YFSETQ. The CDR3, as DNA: TGCGCCAGCAGCTTGGAGGACAGCCTCTATGGCTACACCTTC. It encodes CASSLEDSLYGYTF.

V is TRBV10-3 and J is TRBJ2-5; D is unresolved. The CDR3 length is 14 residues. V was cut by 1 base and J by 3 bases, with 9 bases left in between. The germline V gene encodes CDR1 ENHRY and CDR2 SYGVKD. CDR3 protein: CAISEYVREETQYF. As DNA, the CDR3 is TGTGCCATCAGTGAGTATGTCCGCGAAGAGACCCAGTACTTC.

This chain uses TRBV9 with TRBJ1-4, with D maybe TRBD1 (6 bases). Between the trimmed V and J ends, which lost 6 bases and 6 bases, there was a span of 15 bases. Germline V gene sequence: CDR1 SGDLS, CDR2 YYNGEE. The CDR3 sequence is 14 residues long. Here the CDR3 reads CASTVGAGDEKLFF. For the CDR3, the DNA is TGTGCCAGCACCGTGGGGGCAGGGGATGAAAAACTGTTTTTT. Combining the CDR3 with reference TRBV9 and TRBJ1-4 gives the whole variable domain DSGVTQTPKHLITATGQRVTLRCSPRSGDLSVYWYQQSLDQGLQFLIQYYNGEERAKGNILERFSAQQFPDLHSELNLSSLELGDSALYFCASTVGAGDEKLFFGSGTQLSVL.

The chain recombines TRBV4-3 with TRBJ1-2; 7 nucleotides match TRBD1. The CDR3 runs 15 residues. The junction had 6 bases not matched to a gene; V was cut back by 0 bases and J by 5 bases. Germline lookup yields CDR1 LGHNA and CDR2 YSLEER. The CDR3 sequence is CASSQDENRGYGYTF. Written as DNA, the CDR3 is TGCGCCAGCAGCCAAGATGAAAACAGGGGTTATGGCTACACCTTC.

The chain's CDR3 is CASSLARTGSYEQYF. CDR3 coding DNA: TGTGCCAGCAGCTTGGCCAGGACAGGGTCCTACGAGCAGTACTTC. The chain uses TRBV5-4 and TRBJ2-7; TRBD1 aligns across 8 bases. Germline assignment: CDR1 SGHNT and CDR2 YYREEE (reference sequence). The CDR3 contains 15 residues. After removal of 0 bases from V and 1 base from J, the junction contained 3 bases not matched to a gene.

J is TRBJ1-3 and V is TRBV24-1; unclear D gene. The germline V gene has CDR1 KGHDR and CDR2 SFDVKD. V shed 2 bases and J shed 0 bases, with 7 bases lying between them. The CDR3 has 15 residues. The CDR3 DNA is TGTGCCACCAGTGATTCGGAGAGCTCTGGAAACACCATATATTTT. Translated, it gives CATSDSESSGNTIYF.

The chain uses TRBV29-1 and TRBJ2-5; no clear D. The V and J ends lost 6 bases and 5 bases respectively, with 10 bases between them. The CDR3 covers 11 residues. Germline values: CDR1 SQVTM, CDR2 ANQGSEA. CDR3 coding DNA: TGCAGCGTGAACAGAGAGGAGACCCAGTACTTC. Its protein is CSVNREETQYF.

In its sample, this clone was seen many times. Here the CDR3 DNA reads TGTGCCAGTAGTCCAACCCTCCCAAGGGGGTCGAACACTGAAGCTTTCTTT. It translates to CASSPTLPRGSNTEAFF. This rearrangement joins TRBV19 to TRBJ1-1; possibly TRBD1 for D (6 bases). V lost 5 bases to trimming and J lost 1 base, with 20 bases between them. This CDR3 region has 17 residues. The germline V gene has CDR1 LNHDA and CDR2 SQIVND (reference sequence).

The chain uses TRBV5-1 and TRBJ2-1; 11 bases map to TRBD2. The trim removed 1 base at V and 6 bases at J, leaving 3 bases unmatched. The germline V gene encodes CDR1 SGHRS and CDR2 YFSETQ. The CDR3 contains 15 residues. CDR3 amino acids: CASSLTSGGTNEQFF. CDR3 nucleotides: TGCGCCAGCAGCTTGACTAGCGGGGGAACCAATGAGCAGTTCTTC.